The next 20 T cell receptor beta chains were all read from a single sample in a study of control samples from healthy donors and cancer patients (dated by TCRdb to about 2020). Library generation was performed with the immunoSEQ multiplex PCR assay. TCRdb obtained this table from immuneACCESS and retained in-frame rearrangements with V and J assigned. These tables miss some clones; where compared with another copy, unresolved V genes account for less than half of the shortfall, and the remainder is unexplained. The sample table lists about 82,000 clones, approximately 94% of them with a count of one. The ten largest account for roughly 5% of the sample. What was sequenced was blood. The receptors originated from a woman between 18 and 29 years old in good health.

A single count supports this clone. This CDR3 reads CASSQGIQEPPLHF. The CDR3 DNA sequence: TGTGCCAGCAGCCAAGGAATCCAGGAACCACCCCTCCACTTT. This sequence joins TRBV14 and TRBJ1-6; no reliable D call. The V end was cut by 1 base, the J end by 11 bases, with 12 bases between. The CDR3 covers 14 residues. CDR1 and CDR2 (germline): SGHDN, FVKESK.

The chain recombines TRBV2 with TRBJ2-1, with 11 bases fitting TRBD2. V dropped 6 bases and J dropped 5; count of bases not matched to a gene: 9. This CDR3 region has 16 residues. Germline V CDR1 and CDR2: SNHLY, FYNNEI. In nucleotides, the CDR3 is TGTGCCAGCAGCGGACCCCTAGCGGGAGGACACAATGAGCAGTTCTTC. This translates into CASSGPLAGGHNEQFF. The entire variable domain, with the rest obtained from reference TRBV2 and TRBJ2-1, is as follows: EPEVTQTPSHQVTQMGQEVILRCVPISNHLYFYWYRQILGQKVEFLVSFYNNEISEKSEIFDDQFSVERPDGSNFTLKIRSTKLEDSAMYFCASSGPLAGGHNEQFFGPGTRLTVL.

The chain is built from TRBV7-2 and TRBJ1-5; D remains unclear. The CDR3 spans 16 residues. Germline loops: CDR1 SGHTA, CDR2 FQGNSA. V lost 1 base and J lost 5, with 15 bases in between. CDR3 nucleotides: TGTGCCAGCAGCTTAGAGGTGGGCAGCGGCGATCAGCCCCAGCATTTT. This codes for CASSLEVGSGDQPQHF.

This chain links TRBV15 with TRBJ2-2; D not certain. V lost 1 base, J lost 5 bases, and 11 bases lay in between. Germline V gene data show CDR1 as LNHNV and CDR2 as YYDKDF (reference sequence). The CDR3 loop spans 15 amino acids. Written as DNA, the CDR3 is TGTGCCACCAGCAGAGTTTCGGTGGAGACCGGGGAGCTGTTTTTT. Translated, it gives CATSRVSVETGELFF.

This sequence joins TRBV5-4 and TRBJ1-1; no clear D gene. The CDR3 has 15 amino acids. CDR1 and CDR2 from the germline V gene are SGHNT and YYREEE (reference sequence). Trimming removed 0 bases at V and 1 base at J, with 10 bases between. DNA of the CDR3: TGTGCCAGCAGCTTGGTTGGGTTCGGGAACACTGAAGCTTTCTTT. Translating gives CASSLVGFGNTEAFF. The entire variable domain, with the rest obtained from reference TRBV5-4 and TRBJ1-1, is as follows: ETGVTQSPTHLIKTRGQQVTLRCSSQSGHNTVSWYQQALGQGPQFIFQYYREEENGRGNFPPRFSGLQFPNYSSELNVNALELDDSALYLCASSLVGFGNTEAFFGQGTRLTVV.

V and J are TRBV19 and TRBJ1-2; D may be TRBD1 (5 bases). V was cut by 6 bases and J by 2 bases, with 22 bases left in between. This CDR3 region has 17 residues. Per germline, CDR1 LNHDA and CDR2 SQIVND (reference sequence). DNA of the CDR3: TGTGCCAGTAGGAATCTCAAAGGACGGGACTACAACTATGGCTACACCTTC. Translated: CASRNLKGRDYNYGYTF.

The genes are TRBV7-2 and TRBJ2-3, with D possibly matching TRBD2 (5 bases). The CDR3 has 15 residues. V lost 2 bases to trimming and J lost 1 base, with 10 bases between them. The germline V gene has CDR1 SGHTA and CDR2 FQGNSA. The CDR3 region has the DNA TGTGCCAGCAGCTTATTAGCGCAGGGCACAGATACGCAGTATTTT. This sequence encodes CASSLLAQGTDTQYF.

J is TRBJ2-7 and V is TRBV25-1, with 12 bases lining up with TRBD2. The CDR3 covers 18 residues. The germline V gene encodes CDR1 MGHDK and CDR2 SYGVNS. V was pared by 1 base and J by 1 base, with 8 bases of the junction left unmatched. This chain's CDR3 is CASSESALAGGPSYEQYF. DNA of the CDR3: TGTGCCAGCAGTGAATCGGCACTAGCGGGAGGACCTTCCTACGAGCAGTACTTC.

The genes are TRBV19 and TRBJ1-4, with 7 bases aligning to TRBD1. Germline V gene sequence: CDR1 LNHDA, CDR2 SQIVND (reference sequence). CDR3 length equals 17 residues. Trimming removed 5 bases from V and 7 bases from J; junction bases left unmatched: 16. CDR3 region: CASSDPRGTGVGEKLFF. CDR3 DNA: TGTGCCAGTAGTGACCCCCGGGGTACAGGGGTAGGTGAAAAACTGTTTTTT. Supplemented by reference TRBV19 and TRBJ1-4, the full variable domain reads DGGITQSPKYLFRKEGQNVTLSCEQNLNHDAMYWYRQDPGQGLRLIYYSQIVNDFQKGDIAEGYSVSREKKESFPLTVTSAQKNPTAFYLCASSDPRGTGVGEKLFFGSGTQLSVL.

The chain is built from TRBV7-9 and TRBJ1-1, with 7 bases that match TRBD1. Germline V gives CDR1 SEHNR, CDR2 FQNEAQ (reference sequence). The CDR3 has 15 residues. The trim removed 5 bases at V and 1 base at J, leaving 7 bases unmatched. Here the CDR3 DNA reads TGTGCCAGCAGCCATGGGGGACAGACGAACACTGAAGCTTTCTTT. This translates into CASSHGGQTNTEAFF.

This chain joins TRBV6-1 and TRBJ1-1; no clear D gene. V was shortened by 1 base and J by 7 bases, with 7 bases between the two germline ends. CDR1 and CDR2 (germline): MNHNS, SASEGT. The CDR3 runs to 12 residues. CDR3 in amino acids: CASSEGALEAFF. CDR3 in DNA: TGTGCCAGCAGTGAAGGCGCCCTTGAAGCTTTCTTT.

For this clone: A read error may produce the germline difference seen at one junction end. V usage is TRBV4-1 and J usage is TRBJ1-4; TRBD1 matches at 8 bases. CDR3 length: 16 amino acids. Germline lookup yields CDR1 MGHRA and CDR2 YSYEKL. Here the CDR3 DNA reads TGCGCCAGCAGCCGCGAACCGACAGGGGACCCTAGAAAAACTGTTTTT. The encoded protein is CASSREPTGDPRKTVF.

The chain recombines TRBV19 with TRBJ1-6, with D perhaps matching TRBD1 (5 bases). Germline V gives CDR1 LNHDA, CDR2 SQIVND (reference sequence). V dropped 7 bases and J dropped 7 bases, with 17 bases sitting between them. The CDR3 contains 15 residues. The chain's CDR3 is CASKSPQGRNSPLHF. CDR3 DNA sequence: TGTGCCAGTAAGTCCCCGCAGGGCAGAAATTCACCCCTCCACTTT.

The chain employs TRBV18 and TRBJ2-7, with D unresolved. The germline gives CDR1 KGHSH, CDR2 LQKENI. Trimming took 2 bases from V and 3 from J, leaving 11 bases between them. The CDR3 covers 14 residues. CDR3 coding DNA: TGTGCCAGCTCACCAGCCAGGATCGGCTACGAGCAGTACTTC. Translated: CASSPARIGYEQYF.

The rearrangement joins TRBV7-2 to TRBJ2-7; 8 bases align to TRBD2. Germline CDR1 SGHTA, CDR2 FQGNSA. J lost 4 bases, V lost 5 bases, and 10 bases had no gene match. The CDR3 spans 15 residues. The CDR3 loop is CASSLDRGGLYEQYF. The CDR3 DNA follows: TGTGCCAGCAGCCTCGATCGCGGGGGGCTGTACGAGCAGTACTTC.

V gene TRBV10-3 combines with J gene TRBJ2-1, with D tentatively TRBD1 (6 bases). The V gene's germline CDR1 is ENHRY and CDR2 SYGVKD. V dropped 10 bases and J dropped 2 bases, with 15 bases sitting between them. CDR3 length: 14 amino acids. The DNA for the CDR3 is TGTGCCACATTAGCAGGGGACCCCTACAATGAGCAGTTCTTC. Translating gives CATLAGDPYNEQFF.

This clone was seen just once. The rearrangement joins TRBV18 to TRBJ1-5, with D perhaps matching TRBD1 (6 bases). V was cut by 4 bases and J by 11 bases, with 21 bases left in between. The CDR3 is 15 residues long. The germline V gene has CDR1 KGHSH and CDR2 LQKENI. The DNA for the CDR3 is TGTGCCAGCTCACGCTCCGGGACACGGACTCGGGCCCAGCATTTT. Residues: CASSRSGTRTRAQHF.

The chain carries TRBV11-2 and TRBJ1-1, with a tentative D call TRBD1 (5 bases). In germline, CDR1 is SGHAT, CDR2 FQNNGV. CDR3 length: 16 residues. V lost 3 bases, J lost 0 bases, and 14 bases lay in between. CDR3 nucleotide sequence: TGTGCCAGCAGCTTGCAGGGAGGATGGATGAACACTGAAGCTTTCTTT. Residues: CASSLQGGWMNTEAFF. The complete variable domain, with remaining parts taken from reference TRBV11-2 and TRBJ1-1, reads EAGVAQSPRYKIIEKRQSVAFWCNPISGHATLYWYQQILGQGPKLLIQFQNNGVVDDSQLPKDRFSAERLKGVDSTLKIQPAKLEDSAVYLCASSLQGGWMNTEAFFGQGTRLTVV.

This clone showed up just once. The J gene is TRBJ2-7, the V gene TRBV27, with D maybe TRBD2 (6 bases). The CDR3 consists of 13 residues. Germline CDR1 reads MNHEY; CDR2 reads SMNVEV (reference sequence). V lost 6 bases to trimming and J lost 4 bases, with 13 bases between them. Here the CDR3 reads CASRFGGDYEQYF. In DNA, the CDR3 is TGTGCCAGCAGATTTGGAGGGGATTACGAGCAGTACTTC.

This chain links TRBV6-6 with TRBJ1-2; D possibly corresponds to TRBD1 (5 bases). V was cut by 2 bases and J by 8 bases, with 12 bases left in between. CDR1 MNHNY and CDR2 SVGAGI come from the germline V gene (reference sequence). The CDR3 runs 13 residues. The CDR3 sequence: CASSYGSGGGYTF. The CDR3 coding sequence is TGTGCCAGCAGTTACGGTTCGGGGGGAGGCTACACCTTC.